This TCR beta chain was obtained from a study of cytomegalovirus exposure and HLA in healthy donors. Overall study findings and caveats: Within an earlier analysis, most TCR beta V segments proved productive either about 87% or about 30% of the time.

V lost 0 bases and J 12 bases, leaving 12 bases between the germline ends. There are 12 residues in the CDR3. Germline V gene data show CDR1 as GTSNPN and CDR2 as SVGIG (reference sequence). All donors participated as healthy donors of bone marrow. The PCR used 60 Vbeta and 13 Jbeta primers. TCRdb keeps only in-frame clones here, not all; method: immunoSEQ multiplex PCR. Of roughly 140,000 clones listed, around 76% are singletons. Comments on this clone: Antigen unknown.

The sequence was obtained from a man aged 18 to 30 in good health and CMV-seronegative. The sample comprised PBMCs. The V and J genes are TRBV30 and TRBJ2-1, with a weak D call TRBD2 (6 bases). Written as DNA, the CDR3 is TGTGCCTGGAGTGTACTGCGGGGACTGCAGTTCTTC. Its translation is CAWSVLRGLQFF. The variable domain in full, with the rest retrieved from reference TRBV30 and TRBJ2-1, is SQTIHQWPATLVQPVGSPLSLECTVEGTSNPNLYWYRQAAGRGLQLLFYSVGIGQISSEVPQNLSASRPQDRQFILSSKKLLLSDSGFYLCAWSVLRGLQFFGPGTRLTVL.